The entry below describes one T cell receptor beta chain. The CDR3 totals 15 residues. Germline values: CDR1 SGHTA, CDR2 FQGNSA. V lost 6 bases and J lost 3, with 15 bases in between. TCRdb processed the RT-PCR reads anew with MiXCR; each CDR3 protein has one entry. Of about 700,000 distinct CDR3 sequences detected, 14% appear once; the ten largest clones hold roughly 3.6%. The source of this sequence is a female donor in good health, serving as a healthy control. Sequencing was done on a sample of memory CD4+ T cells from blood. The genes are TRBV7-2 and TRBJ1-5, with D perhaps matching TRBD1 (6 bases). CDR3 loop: CASSRGTSNNQPQHF. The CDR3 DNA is TGTGCCAGCAGTCGCGGGACATCCAACAATCAGCCCCAGCATTTT.